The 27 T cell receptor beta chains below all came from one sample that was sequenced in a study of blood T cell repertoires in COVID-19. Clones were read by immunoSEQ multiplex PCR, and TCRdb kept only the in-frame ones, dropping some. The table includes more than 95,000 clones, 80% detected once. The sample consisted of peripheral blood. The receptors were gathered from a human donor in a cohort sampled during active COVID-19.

The CDR3 DNA is TGTGCCAGCAGCGTAGTAGGGCGGGGGAGTGATGAGCAGTTCTTC. Translating it yields CASSVVGRGSDEQFF. This chain joins TRBV9 and TRBJ2-1, with 7 bases identical to TRBD2. The ends lost 0 bases at V and 8 bases at J; junction bases unmatched: 8. Germline CDR1 reads SGDLS; CDR2 reads YYNGEE. The CDR3 length is 15 residues.

CDR3 sequence (DNA): TGTGCCAGCTCACCTCAGGGGACAACGAGCTCCTACGAGCAGTACTTC. Its protein is CASSPQGTTSSYEQYF. V and J are TRBV18 and TRBJ2-7; D is possibly TRBD1 (6 bases). Germline lookup yields CDR1 KGHSH and CDR2 LQKENI. With 3 bases removed from V and 0 bases from J, the gap between germline ends came to 15 bases. The CDR3 spans 16 residues.

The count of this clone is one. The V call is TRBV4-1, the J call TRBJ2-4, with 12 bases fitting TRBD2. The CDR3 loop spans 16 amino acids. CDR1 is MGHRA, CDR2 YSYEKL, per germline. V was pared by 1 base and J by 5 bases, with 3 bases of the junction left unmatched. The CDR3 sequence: CASSQGGLAGQNIQYF. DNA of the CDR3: TGCGCCAGCAGCCAAGGTGGACTAGCGGGGCAAAACATTCAGTACTTC.

The CDR3, as DNA: TGTGCTAGTGGCACTCGACAGGGTCATACGCAGTATTTT. This codes for CASGTRQGHTQYF. The V call is TRBV12-5, the J call TRBJ2-3; 7 bases are a match to TRBD1. Trimming at V came to 6 bases and at J to 7 bases, leaving 7 bases not matched to a gene. CDR3 length: 13 amino acids. Germline V CDR1 and CDR2: LGHNT, FRNRAP.

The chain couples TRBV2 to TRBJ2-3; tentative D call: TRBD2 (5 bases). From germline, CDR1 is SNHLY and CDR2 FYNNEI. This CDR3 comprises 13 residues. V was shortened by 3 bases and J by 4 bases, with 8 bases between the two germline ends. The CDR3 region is CASSERRPDTQYF. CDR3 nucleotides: TGTGCCAGCAGTGAGAGGAGGCCAGATACGCAGTATTTT. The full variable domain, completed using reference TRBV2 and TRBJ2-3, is EPEVTQTPSHQVTQMGQEVILRCVPISNHLYFYWYRQILGQKVEFLVSFYNNEISEKSEIFDDQFSVERPDGSNFTLKIRSTKLEDSAMYFCASSERRPDTQYFGPGTRLTVL.

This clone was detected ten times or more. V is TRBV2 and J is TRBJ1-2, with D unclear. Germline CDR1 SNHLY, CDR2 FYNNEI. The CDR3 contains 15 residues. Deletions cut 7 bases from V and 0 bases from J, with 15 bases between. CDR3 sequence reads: CASKRGLSTNYGYTF. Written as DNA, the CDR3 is TGTGCCAGCAAACGAGGACTGAGTACTAACTATGGCTACACCTTC.

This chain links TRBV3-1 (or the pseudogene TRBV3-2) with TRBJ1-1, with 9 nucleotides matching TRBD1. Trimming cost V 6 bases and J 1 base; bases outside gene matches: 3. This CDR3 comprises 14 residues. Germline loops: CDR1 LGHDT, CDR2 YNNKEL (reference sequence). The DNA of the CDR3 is TGTGCCAGCAGAAACAGGGGGCAGAACACTGAAGCTTTCTTT. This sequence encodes CASRNRGQNTEAFF.

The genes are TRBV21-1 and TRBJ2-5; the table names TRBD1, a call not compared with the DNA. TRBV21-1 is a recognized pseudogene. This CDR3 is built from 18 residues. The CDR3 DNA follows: TGTGCCAGCAGCAAATTCATGAGACAGTCCCAGGGCAGAGAGACCCAGTACTTC. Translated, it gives CASSKFMRQSQGRETQYF.

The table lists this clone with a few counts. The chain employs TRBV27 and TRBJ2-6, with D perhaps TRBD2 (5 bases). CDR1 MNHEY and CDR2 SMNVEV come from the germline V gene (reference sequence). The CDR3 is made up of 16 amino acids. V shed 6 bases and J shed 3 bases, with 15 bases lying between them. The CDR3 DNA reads TGTGCCAGCAGCGATTCCCGGAGGCTTGGGGCCAACGTCCTGACTTTC. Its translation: CASSDSRRLGANVLTF.

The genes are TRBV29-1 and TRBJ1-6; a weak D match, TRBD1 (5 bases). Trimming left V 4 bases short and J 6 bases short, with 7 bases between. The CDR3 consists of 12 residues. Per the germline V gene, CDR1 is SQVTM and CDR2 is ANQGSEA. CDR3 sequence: CSVAQGNSPLHF. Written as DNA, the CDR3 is TGCAGCGTTGCCCAGGGTAATTCACCCCTCCACTTT.

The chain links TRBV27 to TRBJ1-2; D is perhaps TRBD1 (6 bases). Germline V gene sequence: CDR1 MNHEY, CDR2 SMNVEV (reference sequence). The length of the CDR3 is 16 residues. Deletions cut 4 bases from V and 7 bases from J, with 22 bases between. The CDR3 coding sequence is TGTGCCAGCAGTTCTTTCGGGGGGCCCGCTTTTGGTGGCTACACCTTC. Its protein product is CASSSFGGPAFGGYTF.

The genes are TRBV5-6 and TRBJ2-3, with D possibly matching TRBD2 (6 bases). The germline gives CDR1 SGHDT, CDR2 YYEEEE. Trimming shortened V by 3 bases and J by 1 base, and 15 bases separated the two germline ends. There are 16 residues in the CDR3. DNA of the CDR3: TGTGCCAGCAGCTCTGATTGGGGGAGGCGCACAGATACGCAGTATTTT. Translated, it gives CASSSDWGRRTDTQYF.

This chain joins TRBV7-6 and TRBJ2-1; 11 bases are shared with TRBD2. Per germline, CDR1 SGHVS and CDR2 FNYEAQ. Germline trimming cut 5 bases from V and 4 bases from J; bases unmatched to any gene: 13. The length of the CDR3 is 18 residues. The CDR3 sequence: CASSQRGRGTSGYNEQFF. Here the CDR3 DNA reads TGTGCCAGCAGCCAAAGAGGGAGGGGGACTAGCGGATACAATGAGCAGTTCTTC.

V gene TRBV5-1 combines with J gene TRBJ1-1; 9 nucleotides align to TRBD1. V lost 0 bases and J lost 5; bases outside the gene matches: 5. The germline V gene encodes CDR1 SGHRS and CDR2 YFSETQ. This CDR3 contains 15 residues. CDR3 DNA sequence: TGCGCCAGCAGCTTGGCTGGACAGGGGAGGACTGAAGCTTTCTTT. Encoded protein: CASSLAGQGRTEAFF.

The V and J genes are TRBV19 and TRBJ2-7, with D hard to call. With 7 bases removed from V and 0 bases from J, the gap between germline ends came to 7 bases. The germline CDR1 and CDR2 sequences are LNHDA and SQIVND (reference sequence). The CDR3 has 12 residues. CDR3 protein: CASNSGSYEQYF. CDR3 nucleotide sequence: TGTGCCAGTAACTCGGGCTCCTACGAGCAGTACTTC.

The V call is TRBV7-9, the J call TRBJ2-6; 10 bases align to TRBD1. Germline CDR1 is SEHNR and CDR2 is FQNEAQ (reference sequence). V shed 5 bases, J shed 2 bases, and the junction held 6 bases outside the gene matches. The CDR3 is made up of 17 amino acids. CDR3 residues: CASSRDRGLAGANVLTF. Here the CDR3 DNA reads TGTGCCAGCAGCCGAGACAGGGGGCTTGCTGGGGCCAACGTCCTGACTTTC.

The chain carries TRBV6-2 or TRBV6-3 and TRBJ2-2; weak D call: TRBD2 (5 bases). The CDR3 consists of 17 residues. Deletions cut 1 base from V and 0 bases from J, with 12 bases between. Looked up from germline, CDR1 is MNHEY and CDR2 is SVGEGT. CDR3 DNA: TGTGCCAGCAGTTACTTCGCCGGGGAAGCGAACACCGGGGAGCTGTTTTTT. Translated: CASSYFAGEANTGELFF.

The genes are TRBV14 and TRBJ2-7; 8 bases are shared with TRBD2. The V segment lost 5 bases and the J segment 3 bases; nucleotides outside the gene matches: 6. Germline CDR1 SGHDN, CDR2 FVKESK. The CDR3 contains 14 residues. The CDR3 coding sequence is TGTGCCAGCAGCAAAGGGCTAGCGGGCTACGAGCAGTACTTC. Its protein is CASSKGLAGYEQYF.

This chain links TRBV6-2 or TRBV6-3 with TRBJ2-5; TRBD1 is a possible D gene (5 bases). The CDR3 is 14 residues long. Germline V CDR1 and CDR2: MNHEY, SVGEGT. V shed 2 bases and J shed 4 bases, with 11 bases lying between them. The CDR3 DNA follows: TGTGCCAGCAGTTACGGCGGCAGGGCAGAGACCCAGTACTTC. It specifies CASSYGGRAETQYF.

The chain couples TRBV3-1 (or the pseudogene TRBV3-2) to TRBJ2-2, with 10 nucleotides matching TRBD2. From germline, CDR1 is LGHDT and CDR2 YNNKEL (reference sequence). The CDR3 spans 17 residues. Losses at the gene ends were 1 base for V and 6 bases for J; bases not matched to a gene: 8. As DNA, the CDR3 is TGTGCCAGCAGCCAAGCCTTAGCGGGAGGTGCCTCCGGGGAGCTGTTTTTT. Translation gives CASSQALAGGASGELFF.

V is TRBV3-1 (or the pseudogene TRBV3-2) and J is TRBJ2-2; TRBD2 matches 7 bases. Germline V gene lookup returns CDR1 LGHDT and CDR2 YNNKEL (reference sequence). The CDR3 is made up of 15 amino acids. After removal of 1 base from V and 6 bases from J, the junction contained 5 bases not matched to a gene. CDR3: CASSQAGRGAGELFF. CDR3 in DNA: TGTGCCAGCAGCCAAGCCGGCCGGGGGGCCGGGGAGCTGTTTTTT.

The chain's CDR3 is CASSPGNYGYTF. CDR3 coding DNA: TGTGCCAGCAGCCCAGGAAACTATGGCTACACCTTC. The chain couples TRBV7-8 to TRBJ1-2, with D hard to call. Germline assignment: CDR1 SGHVS and CDR2 FQNEAQ. The V end was cut by 5 bases, the J end by 2 bases, with 6 bases between. This CDR3 comprises 12 residues. The whole variable domain, filled in from reference TRBV7-8 and TRBJ1-2, reads GAGVSQSPRYKVAKRGQDVALRCDPISGHVSLFWYQQALGQGPEFLTYFQNEAQLDKSGLPSDRFFAERPEGSVSTLKIQRTQQEDSAVYLCASSPGNYGYTFGSGTRLTVV.

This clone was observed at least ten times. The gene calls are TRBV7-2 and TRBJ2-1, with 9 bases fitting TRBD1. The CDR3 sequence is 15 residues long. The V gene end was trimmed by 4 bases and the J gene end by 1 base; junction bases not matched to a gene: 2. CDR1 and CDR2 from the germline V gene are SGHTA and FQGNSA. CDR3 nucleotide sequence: TGTGCCAGCAGCTGGGGACAGGGTTCCTACAATGAGCAGTTCTTC. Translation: CASSWGQGSYNEQFF.

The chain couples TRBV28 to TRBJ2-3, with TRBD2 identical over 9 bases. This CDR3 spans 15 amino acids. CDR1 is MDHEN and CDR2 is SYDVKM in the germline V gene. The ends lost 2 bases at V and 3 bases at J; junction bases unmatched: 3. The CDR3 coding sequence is TGTGCCAGCAGTTTAATAAGCGGGGGGACAGATACGCAGTATTTT. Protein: CASSLISGGTDTQYF.

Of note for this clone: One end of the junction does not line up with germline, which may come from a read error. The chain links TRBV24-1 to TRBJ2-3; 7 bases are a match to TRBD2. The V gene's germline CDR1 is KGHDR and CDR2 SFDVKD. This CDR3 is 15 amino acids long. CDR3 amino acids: CATGDPARPGGTQYF. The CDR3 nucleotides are TGTGCCACCGGTGACCCCGCCCGTCCGGGAGGTACGCAGTATTTT.

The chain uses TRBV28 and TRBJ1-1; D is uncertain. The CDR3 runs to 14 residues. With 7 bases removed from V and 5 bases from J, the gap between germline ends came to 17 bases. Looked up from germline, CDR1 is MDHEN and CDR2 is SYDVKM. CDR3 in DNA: TGTGCCAGCACCTCGAGCGGGCTCCGGACTGAAGCTTTCTTT. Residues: CASTSSGLRTEAFF.

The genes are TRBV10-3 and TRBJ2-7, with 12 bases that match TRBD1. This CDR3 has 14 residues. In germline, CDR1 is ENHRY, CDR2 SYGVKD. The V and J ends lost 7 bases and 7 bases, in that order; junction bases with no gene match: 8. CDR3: CAITRDRGLKEQYF. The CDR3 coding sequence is TGTGCCATCACCCGGGACAGGGGGCTAAAGGAGCAGTACTTC.